Each of the 6 T cell receptor beta chains below was sequenced from the same sample in a study of blood T cell repertoires in COVID-19. Only in-frame clones appear in the TCRdb table, and some are missing; sequencing was by immunoSEQ multiplex PCR. The top ten hold just over 2.5% of the sample, which has approximately 210,000 clones, roughly 83% seen once. Sequenced material: peripheral blood. Receptors were obtained from a woman in her 70s with active or convalescent COVID-19.

The CDR3 region is CASTRTGAGELFF. The CDR3 coding sequence is TGTGCCAGCACCAGGACGGGGGCCGGGGAGCTGTTTTTT. The rearrangement uses TRBV6-5 and TRBJ2-2; weak D call: TRBD2 (6 bases). The CDR3 has 13 residues. V lost 7 bases, J lost 6 bases, and 12 bases lay in between. The V gene's germline CDR1 is MNHEY and CDR2 SVGAGI.

The rearrangement links TRBV6-2 or TRBV6-3 to TRBJ2-7; 8 positions match TRBD2. Per germline, CDR1 MNHEY and CDR2 SVGEGT. This CDR3 has 16 amino acids. The V segment lost 6 bases and the J segment 5 bases; nucleotides outside the gene matches: 15. DNA of the CDR3: TGTGCCAGCAGCCCTCAGGGGAGCGGGAGTAGGGACGAGCAGTACTTC. As protein: CASSPQGSGSRDEQYF.

V usage is TRBV18 and J usage is TRBJ2-2; weak D call: TRBD1 (5 bases). Trimming shortened V by 2 bases and J by 3 bases, and 16 bases separated the two germline ends. The germline gives CDR1 KGHSH, CDR2 LQKENI. The CDR3 is 17 residues long. CDR3 protein: CASSPSGAGHYTGELFF. The CDR3 DNA reads as TGTGCCAGCTCACCATCGGGCGCAGGGCACTACACCGGGGAGCTGTTTTTT.

The DNA for the CDR3 is TGTGCCATCAGGGCCGGTGCGGGGGGCTCTGATTTGGGCAATGAGCAGTTCTTC. The encoded protein is CAIRAGAGGSDLGNEQFF. The chain links TRBV10-3 to TRBJ2-1; 8 bases are a match to TRBD2. The CDR3 loop spans 18 amino acids. The germline CDR1 and CDR2 sequences are ENHRY and SYGVKD. The V gene end was trimmed by 6 bases and the J gene end by 6 bases; junction bases not matched to a gene: 19.

The chain carries TRBV7-2 and TRBJ2-1; 8 nucleotides agree with TRBD1. V lost 6 bases, J lost 4 bases, and 11 bases stayed unmatched. The CDR3 contains 16 residues. Per the germline V gene, CDR1 is SGHTA and CDR2 is FQGNSA. CDR3 region: CASRRTGQGGYNEQFF. The CDR3 DNA follows: TGTGCCAGCAGACGAACTGGACAGGGTGGGTACAATGAGCAGTTCTTC. Filled out from reference TRBV7-2 and TRBJ2-1, the complete variable domain reads GAGVSQSPSNKVTEKGKDVELRCDPISGHTALYWYRQSLGQGLEFLIYFQGNSAPDKSGLPSDRFSAERTGGSVSTLTIQRTQQEDSAVYLCASRRTGQGGYNEQFFGPGTRLTVL.

This clone has only one observation. The chain has TRBV28 and TRBJ2-7, with D hard to call. CDR3 length: 9 amino acids. Trimming removed 4 bases at V and 13 bases at J, with 8 bases between. Germline CDR1 is MDHEN and CDR2 is SYDVKM. CDR3 in DNA: TGTGCCAGCAGTTACAGAACCTACTTC. Translated: CASSYRTYF. Filled out from reference TRBV28 and TRBJ2-7, the complete variable domain reads DVKVTQSSRYLVKRTGEKVFLECVQDMDHENMFWYRQDPGLGLRLIYFSYDVKMKEKGDIPEGYSVSREKKERFSLILESASTNQTSMYLCASSYRTYFGPGTRLTVT.